This T cell receptor (beta chain) was recovered during a study of CD8 T cells in ankylosing spondylitis (dated by TCRdb to between 2016 and 2019). The study in broad terms: To find TCR variants linked to disease, the study profiled T cell receptor beta repertoires in ankylosing spondylitis patients and healthy donors. Samples of peripheral blood were taken, and for ankylosing spondylitis patients, synovial fluid was collected as well. The full study cohort comprised 25 or so ankylosing spondylitis patients and approximately 100 healthy donors. What the authors observed across the whole study: The disease-linked clones showed a CD8+ phenotype and occurred at relatively low frequencies in peripheral blood. The disease-linked clones were reported as significantly enriched in matched synovial fluid samples from ankylosing spondylitis patients. A TCR beta motif of 8 or 9 highly homologous amino acid variants appeared characteristic of blood from ankylosing spondylitis patients. Some motif variants had previously been reported in the synovial fluid and blood of reactive arthritis patients, which suggests shared mechanisms of disease initiation.

CDR1 and CDR2 were assigned from the germline V gene (reference sequence) as SGHNT and YYREEE. The CDR3 runs 9 residues from the cysteine to the phenylalanine. Just CDR3 DNA is preserved here, 27 bases in frame from base 1. This clonotype is hyperexpanded (1% or more) in terms of sample share. It has no known antigen specificity. Per-nucleotide qualities are absent, and no much larger clonotype sits a single base away. Sequencing relied on an Illumina HiSeq 2500. Quantitative 5'-RACE with molecular barcodes was the method used to prepare the TCR beta libraries. In the authors' own workflow: A new computational method based on a probabilistic model of VDJ rearrangement was used to identify disease-linked TCR variants. TCRdb handled the public reads itself, with Q25 trimming in fastp and clone calling in MiXCR, and kept productive beta chains. Each record represents a unique CDR3 protein, reported with the most common genes and DNA among its rows. For this entry, the V and J calls and clone size follow TCRdb and not the study's own pipeline. The sample contains roughly 150,000 distinct CDR3 sequences, around 6.6% of them found a single time. The ten largest make up roughly an eighth of the sample.

The sequence was collected from a female donor with ankylosing spondylitis or in good health (not recorded which). Input material: blood, either unsorted or a sorted T cell fraction (not recorded which). The chain links TRBV5-4 with TRBJ2-1, and possibly TRBD1, on 6 matching bases. The CDR3 region: CGGQNEQFF. The bases are TGTGGGGGACAAAATGAGCAGTTCTTC.